The clone carrying this TCR beta chain has ten or more counts. What it binds is not known. The data are from a study of T cells in Graves' hyperthyroidism and ophthalmopathy. Study information: The initial diagnosis was the point when peripheral blood was collected, ahead of any treatment. Overall study results and limits: The authors' 13 V-J model separated ophthalmopathy from stable hyperthyroidism. Among thyroid clonotypes expanded above 0.001, most also appeared in blood.

Uncontrolled infection, other autoimmune disease, pregnancy or lactation excluded patients. Germline assignment: CDR1 MNHEY and CDR2 SVGEGT. Trimming took off 7 bases at V and 5 bases at J, with 20 bases between the two ends. This CDR3 region has 15 residues. The source material, RNA transcripts, was used to amplify TCR beta CDR3 regions. With the HTBI primer set, the TCR CDR3 went through a first round of RT-PCR. TCRdb re-analysed the multiplex PCR reads in MiXCR, keeping a single row per CDR3 protein. Counted here are almost 500,000 distinct CDR3 sequences, about 20% occurring once; the ten biggest clones make up under 55%.

The sequenced material came from blood. The chain recombines TRBV6-2 or TRBV6-3 with TRBJ2-5; TRBD1 is a possible D gene (6 bases). The TCR was taken from a woman in her 70s with Graves' ophthalmopathy. CDR3 sequence (DNA): TGTGCCAGCAAATCTTCGGGTGGACAGACGGAGACCCAGTACTTC. This encodes CASKSSGGQTETQYF.